The 13 T cell receptor beta chains in this list originate from one sample, sequenced in a study of shared clonotypes between healthy human individuals. TCRdb's table, derived via immunoSEQ multiplex PCR, lists solely in-frame clones and lacks some. The table shows fewer than 3 million clones, with 85% to 95% occurring only once. The specimen was naive CD4+ T cells from PBMCs. Subset of the sample: CD45RA+ positively selected. The receptors were sampled from a young man in good health. Some clones in this sample may be carry-over from other donors' samples.

The chain combines TRBV11-2 with TRBJ2-3; the match to TRBD2 covers 14 bases. Germline V lookup: CDR1 SGHAT, CDR2 FQNNGV. V was clipped by 3 bases and J by 4 bases; unmatched bases: 0. This CDR3 comprises 15 residues. CDR3: CASSLGLAGADTQYF. The CDR3 DNA follows: TGTGCCAGCAGCTTGGGACTAGCGGGAGCAGATACGCAGTATTTT.

V usage is TRBV7-9 and J usage is TRBJ1-2, with D uncertain. The germline V gene encodes CDR1 SEHNR and CDR2 FQNEAQ (reference sequence). This CDR3 contains 13 residues. Trimming cost V 4 bases and J 4 bases, with 10 bases left between them. This chain's CDR3 is CASSSTEIYGYTF. As DNA, the CDR3 is TGTGCCAGCAGCTCCACAGAGATCTATGGCTACACCTTC.

The CDR3 reads CASSSDRVGEQFF. CDR3 sequence (DNA): TGTGCCAGCAGTTCGGACCGGGTGGGTGAGCAGTTCTTC. The chain employs TRBV6-6 and TRBJ2-1, with unresolved D. Germline CDR1 reads MNHNY; CDR2 reads SVGAGI (reference sequence). Trimming shortened V by 4 bases and J by 9 bases, and 13 bases separated the two germline ends. There are 13 residues in the CDR3.

The chain combines TRBV10-1 with TRBJ2-2; D may correspond to TRBD1 or TRBD2 (5 bases each). CDR3 length: 15 amino acids. Trimming pared 3 bases from V and 8 bases from J, leaving 16 bases between. The germline V gene has CDR1 WNHNN and CDR2 SYGVQD (reference sequence). The CDR3 protein is CASSEPGRNGGELFF. Here the CDR3 DNA reads TGCGCCAGCAGTGAACCGGGACGGAACGGGGGGGAGCTGTTTTTT.

V and J are TRBV18 and TRBJ1-3, with D unresolved. Per germline, CDR1 KGHSH and CDR2 LQKENI. Trimming stripped 2 bases from V and 4 bases from J, with 12 bases between. The CDR3 runs 15 residues. CDR3 in DNA: TGTGCCAGCTCACCAGAGGCCCGTGCCGGAAACACCATATATTTT. Translating gives CASSPEARAGNTIYF. Using reference TRBV18 and TRBJ1-3 for the parts outside the CDR3, the full variable domain is NAGVMQNPRHLVRRRGQEARLRCSPMKGHSHVYWYRQLPEEGLKFMVYLQKENIIDESGMPKERFSAEFPKEGPSILRIQQVVRGDSAAYFCASSPEARAGNTIYFGEGSWLTVV.

Points on this clone: Other DNA variants within this sample encode the same CDR3. V and J are TRBV28 and TRBJ2-1, with D unresolved. CDR3 length: 14 residues. Trimming took off 2 bases at V and 2 bases at J, with 7 bases between the two ends. CDR1 and CDR2 (germline): MDHEN, SYDVKM. Written as DNA, the CDR3 is TGTGCCAGCAGTTTAAGTACCCCCTACAATGAGCAGTTCTTC. Translation gives CASSLSTPYNEQFF.

V is TRBV5-4 and J is TRBJ2-7; 9 bases are a match to TRBD1. The CDR3 runs to 15 residues. The trim removed 5 bases at V and 6 bases at J, leaving 12 bases unmatched. Germline CDR1 is SGHNT and CDR2 is YYREEE (reference sequence). The CDR3 loop reads CASSRVGTGNGEQYF. The CDR3 DNA reads as TGTGCCAGCAGTCGGGTCGGGACAGGGAATGGCGAGCAGTACTTC.

The V call is TRBV5-6, the J call TRBJ2-3; tentative D call: TRBD1 (6 bases). V was pared by 6 bases and J by 6 bases, with 14 bases between. CDR3 length: 13 amino acids. The germline V gene has CDR1 SGHDT and CDR2 YYEEEE. CDR3 sequence: CASTVEGVDTQYF. Written as DNA, the CDR3 is TGTGCCAGCACCGTCGAGGGGGTGGATACGCAGTATTTT.

The chain is built from TRBV25-1 and TRBJ1-2; D is uncertain. The germline CDR1 and CDR2 sequences are MGHDK and SYGVNS. This CDR3 spans 11 amino acids. Between the trimmed V and J ends, which lost 3 bases and 5 bases, there was a span of 4 bases. This chain's CDR3 is CASSDRYGYTF. The DNA of the CDR3 is TGTGCCAGCAGTGACCGGTATGGCTACACCTTC.

The chain employs TRBV7-2 and TRBJ2-5, with TRBD1 matching 10 bases. Germline V gene lookup returns CDR1 SGHTA and CDR2 FQGNSA. This CDR3 spans 15 amino acids. The V gene end was trimmed by 3 bases and the J gene end by 5 bases; junction bases not matched to a gene: 6. CDR3 DNA: TGTGCCAGCAGCTTCTACTTGGACAGGGGGGAGACCCAGTACTTC. This sequence encodes CASSFYLDRGETQYF.

This chain connects TRBV10-3 to TRBJ2-1, with 10 bases aligning to TRBD1. Trimming cost V 4 bases and J 6 bases; bases outside gene matches: 9. The CDR3 sequence is 16 residues long. Germline CDR1 reads ENHRY; CDR2 reads SYGVKD. CDR3 protein: CAISVTGTGAINEQFF. CDR3 in DNA: TGTGCCATCAGTGTTACCGGGACAGGGGCGATCAATGAGCAGTTCTTC.

This rearrangement joins TRBV5-1 to TRBJ2-1, with a tentative D call TRBD1 (6 bases). V lost 3 bases, J lost 6 bases, and 19 bases lay in between. Germline V lookup: CDR1 SGHRS, CDR2 YFSETQ. This CDR3 spans 16 amino acids. The CDR3 here is CASSSSGTHRANEQFF. The CDR3 DNA follows: TGCGCCAGCAGCTCCTCCGGGACACACCGCGCCAATGAGCAGTTCTTC.

This chain links TRBV18 with TRBJ2-6, with D perhaps being TRBD1 or TRBD2 (6 bases each). CDR1 is KGHSH, CDR2 LQKENI, per germline. V lost 1 base and J lost 0, with 13 bases in between. The CDR3 contains 18 residues. The CDR3 loop reads CASSPRGASPSGANVLTF. The CDR3 DNA is TGTGCCAGCTCACCACGGGGGGCGTCCCCCTCTGGGGCCAACGTCCTGACTTTC.